A single sample is the source of the 14 T cell receptor beta chains below, sequenced in a study of T cell repertoires and Cas9 in healthy adults. Assay used: immunoSEQ multiplex PCR; TCRdb lists only in-frame clones, some missing. The sample includes 11,000 to 15,000 clones, approximately 89% of them seen just once. What was sequenced was Tregs (CD4+, CD25+, CD127-, CD137-, CD154-) from PBMCs; culture status not recorded. The receptors originated from a human donor in good health.

The chain combines TRBV28 with TRBJ2-4, with 12 nucleotides matching TRBD2. J lost 2 bases, V lost 6 bases, and 17 bases had no gene match. There are 20 residues in the CDR3. Germline V CDR1 and CDR2: MDHEN, SYDVKM. The chain's CDR3 is CASSPWASGRVVWSKNIQYF. The CDR3, as DNA: TGTGCCAGCAGCCCCTGGGCTAGCGGGAGGGTCGTATGGTCCAAAAACATTCAGTACTTC.

This sequence joins TRBV28 and TRBJ2-1; TRBD2 aligns across 7 bases. The CDR3 runs to 15 residues. Germline-derived CDR1 and CDR2 are MDHEN and SYDVKM. Unmatched junction bases numbered 10, after V lost 2 bases and J lost 9 bases. CDR3 DNA: TGTGCCAGCAGTTTAGCAGGCAGGGTAGCGGGTGAGCAGTTCTTC. Its protein product is CASSLAGRVAGEQFF.

The J gene is TRBJ2-7, the V gene TRBV5-1, with D perhaps matching TRBD1 (5 bases). The V gene's germline CDR1 is SGHRS and CDR2 YFSETQ. CDR3 length: 15 amino acids. Trimming took 4 bases from V and 2 from J, leaving 16 bases between them. Here the CDR3 reads CASSRLPTGTYEQYF. The CDR3, as DNA: TGCGCCAGCAGCCGCCTACCTACAGGAACCTACGAGCAGTACTTC.

The chain recombines TRBV10-3 with TRBJ2-2, with 8 bases fitting TRBD1. Germline-derived CDR1 and CDR2 are ENHRY and SYGVKD. The V segment lost 10 bases and the J segment 6 bases; nucleotides outside the gene matches: 10. The CDR3 is made up of 14 amino acids. The CDR3 region has the DNA TGTGCCAGCAGACAGGGGACCCCCTCCGGGGAGCTGTTTTTT. Encoded protein: CASRQGTPSGELFF.

This sequence joins TRBV5-6 and TRBJ2-5; 7 bases align to TRBD1. CDR3 length: 14 amino acids. After removal of 4 bases from V and 5 bases from J, the junction contained 8 bases not matched to a gene. Germline CDR1 is SGHDT and CDR2 is YYEEEE. The CDR3 DNA reads TGTGCCAGCAGCGCGCTCGACAGGGTTGAGACCCAGTACTTC. Its protein is CASSALDRVETQYF.

The V and J genes are TRBV10-3 and TRBJ1-2; no definite D call. This CDR3 region has 12 residues. Germline CDR1 and CDR2: ENHRY and SYGVKD. V was shortened by 5 bases and J by 8 bases, with 12 bases between the two germline ends. CDR3 DNA: TGTGCCATCAGTCCCAGCGGGCCGGGCTACACCTTC. This gives the protein CAISPSGPGYTF.

This clone was counted once. V usage is TRBV29-1 and J usage is TRBJ1-5; weak D call: TRBD1 (5 bases). This CDR3 is built from 13 residues. Germline V gives CDR1 SQVTM, CDR2 ANQGSEA. V was shortened by 4 bases and J by 4 bases, with 11 bases between the two germline ends. The CDR3 nucleotides read TGCAGCGTTGCCAGGGTAGGGAATCAGCCCCAGCATTTT. Protein product: CSVARVGNQPQHF.

The chain uses TRBV18 and TRBJ2-5; 9 bases are a match to TRBD2. J was trimmed by 5 bases and V by 6 bases; bases with no gene match: 4. CDR1 and CDR2 (germline): KGHSH, LQKENI. CDR3 length: 13 residues. This CDR3 is CASSLAGYETQYF. CDR3 in DNA: TGTGCCAGCTCTCTAGCGGGATATGAGACCCAGTACTTC.

This clone has just one count. This sample includes further DNA sequences coding for the same CDR3. V is TRBV7-3 and J is TRBJ2-1; 11 nucleotides align to TRBD2. There are 15 residues in the CDR3. V lost 6 bases to trimming and J lost 2 bases; unmatched junction nucleotides: 3. CDR1 and CDR2 (germline): SGHTA, FQGTGA. The CDR3: CASSALAGAYNEQFF. The CDR3, as DNA: TGTGCCAGCAGTGCACTAGCGGGAGCCTACAATGAGCAGTTCTTC.

The gene calls are TRBV7-3 and TRBJ1-6; D ambiguous. The V and J ends lost 1 base and 0 bases respectively, with 7 bases between them. In germline, CDR1 is SGHTA, CDR2 FQGTGA. This CDR3 spans 16 amino acids. CDR3 nucleotide sequence: TGTGCCAGCAGCTTAAGTGGGAGCTCCTATAATTCACCCCTCCACTTT. This codes for CASSLSGSSYNSPLHF.

This chain joins TRBV5-4 and TRBJ2-3; no reliable D call. Trimming cost V 1 base and J 0 bases, with 3 bases left between them. The germline V gene has CDR1 SGHNT and CDR2 YYREEE (reference sequence). This CDR3 comprises 13 residues. The CDR3 loop reads CASSLRSTDTQYF. CDR3 coding DNA: TGTGCCAGCAGCTTGCGGAGCACAGATACGCAGTATTTT.

This sequence joins TRBV19 and TRBJ2-4, with unresolved D. Germline V lookup: CDR1 LNHDA, CDR2 SQIVND (reference sequence). Trimming pared 3 bases from V and 0 bases from J, leaving 18 bases between. This CDR3 is 18 amino acids long. CDR3 nucleotide sequence: TGTGCCAGTAGTATGGGTGGGGTAAACCTAATAGCCAAAAACATTCAGTACTTC. This gives the protein CASSMGGVNLIAKNIQYF.

This clone came up a few times. V and J are TRBV28 and TRBJ1-3; no clear D gene. CDR1 and CDR2 (germline): MDHEN, SYDVKM. The CDR3 extends over 10 amino acids. Trimming stripped 7 bases from V and 8 bases from J, with 6 bases between. CDR3 in DNA: TGTGCCAGCAAGGAGGACACCATATATTTT. It encodes CASKEDTIYF. The full variable domain, rest sourced from reference TRBV28 and TRBJ1-3, is DVKVTQSSRYLVKRTGEKVFLECVQDMDHENMFWYRQDPGLGLRLIYFSYDVKMKEKGDIPEGYSVSREKKERFSLILESASTNQTSMYLCASKEDTIYFGEGSWLTVV.

This chain links TRBV7-2 with TRBJ2-7; 8 bases align to TRBD1. In germline, CDR1 is SGHTA, CDR2 FQGNSA. This CDR3 has 16 amino acids. Trimming cost V 4 bases and J 2 bases; bases outside gene matches: 10. For the CDR3, the DNA is TGTGCCAGCAGCTACACCGGGACAGGTTTTGCCTACGAGCAGTACTTC. Translating it yields CASSYTGTGFAYEQYF.